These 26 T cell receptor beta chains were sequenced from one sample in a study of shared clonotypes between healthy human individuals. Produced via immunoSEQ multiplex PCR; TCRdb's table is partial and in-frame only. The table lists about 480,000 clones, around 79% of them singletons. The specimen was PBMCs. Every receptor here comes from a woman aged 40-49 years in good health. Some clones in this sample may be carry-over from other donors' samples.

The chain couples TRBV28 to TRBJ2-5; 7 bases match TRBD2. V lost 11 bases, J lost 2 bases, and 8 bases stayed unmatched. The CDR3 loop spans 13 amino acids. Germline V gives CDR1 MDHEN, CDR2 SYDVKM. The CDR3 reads CAARHSGQETQYF. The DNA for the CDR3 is TGTGCCGCGCGCCATAGCGGGCAAGAGACCCAGTACTTC.

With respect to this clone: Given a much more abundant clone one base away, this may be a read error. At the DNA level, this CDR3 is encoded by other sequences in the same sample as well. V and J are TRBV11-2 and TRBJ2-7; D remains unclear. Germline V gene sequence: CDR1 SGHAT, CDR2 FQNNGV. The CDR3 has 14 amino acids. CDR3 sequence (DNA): TGTGCCAGCAGCTTAGATCCCCAGGTCTACGAGCAATACTTC. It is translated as CASSLDPQVYEQYF.

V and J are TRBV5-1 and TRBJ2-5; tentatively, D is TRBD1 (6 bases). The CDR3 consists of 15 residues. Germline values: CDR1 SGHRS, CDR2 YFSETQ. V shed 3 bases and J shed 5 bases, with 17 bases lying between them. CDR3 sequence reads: CASSSTGTSEETQYF. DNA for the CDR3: TGCGCCAGCAGCTCCACCGGGACATCTGAGGAGACCCAGTACTTC.

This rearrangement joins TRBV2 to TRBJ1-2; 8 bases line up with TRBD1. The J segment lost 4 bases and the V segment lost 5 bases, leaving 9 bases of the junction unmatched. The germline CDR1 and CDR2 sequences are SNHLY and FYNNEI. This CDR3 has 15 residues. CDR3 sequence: CASSPGQGPTYGYTF. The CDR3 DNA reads TGTGCCAGCAGTCCCGGACAGGGTCCAACCTATGGCTACACCTTC.

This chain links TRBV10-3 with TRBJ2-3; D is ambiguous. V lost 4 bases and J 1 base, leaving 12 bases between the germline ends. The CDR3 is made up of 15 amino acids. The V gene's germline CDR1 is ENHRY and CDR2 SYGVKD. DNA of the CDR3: TGTGCCATCAGTGGGCAGGAAGCTCGCACAGATACGCAGTATTTT. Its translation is CAISGQEARTDTQYF.

The CDR3 sequence: CASSSGGVRQETQYF. The CDR3 region has the DNA TGTGCCAGCAGCTCAGGAGGGGTCCGACAAGAGACCCAGTACTTC. The chain links TRBV7-7 to TRBJ2-5; TRBD2 might be the D (6 bases). CDR1 is SSHAT and CDR2 is FNYEAQ in the germline V gene (reference sequence). Trimming shortened V by 4 bases and J by 2 bases, and 14 bases separated the two germline ends. This CDR3 has 15 residues.

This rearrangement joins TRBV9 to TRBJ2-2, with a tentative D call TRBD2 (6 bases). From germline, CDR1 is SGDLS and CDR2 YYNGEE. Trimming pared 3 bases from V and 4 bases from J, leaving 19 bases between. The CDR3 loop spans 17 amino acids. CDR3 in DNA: TGTGCCAGCAGCGACCCATTCGCGGGGCGCGTCACCGGGGAGCTGTTTTTT. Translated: CASSDPFAGRVTGELFF.

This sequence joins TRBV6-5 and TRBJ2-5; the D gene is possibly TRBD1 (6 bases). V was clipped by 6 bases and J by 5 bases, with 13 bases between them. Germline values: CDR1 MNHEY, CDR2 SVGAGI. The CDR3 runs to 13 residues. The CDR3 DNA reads TGTGCCAGCAGCGGACAGCTTGGGGAGACCCAGTACTTC. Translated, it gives CASSGQLGETQYF.

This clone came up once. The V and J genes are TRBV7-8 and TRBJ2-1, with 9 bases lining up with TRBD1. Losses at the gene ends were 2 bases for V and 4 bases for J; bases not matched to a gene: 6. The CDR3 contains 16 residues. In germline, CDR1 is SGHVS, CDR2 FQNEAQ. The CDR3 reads CASSLIQGAAYNEQFF. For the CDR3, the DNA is TGTGCCAGCAGCTTAATACAGGGGGCGGCTTACAATGAGCAGTTCTTC. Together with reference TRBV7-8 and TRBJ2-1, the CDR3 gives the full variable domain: GAGVSQSPRYKVAKRGQDVALRCDPISGHVSLFWYQQALGQGPEFLTYFQNEAQLDKSGLPSDRFFAERPEGSVSTLKIQRTQQEDSAVYLCASSLIQGAAYNEQFFGPGTRLTVL.

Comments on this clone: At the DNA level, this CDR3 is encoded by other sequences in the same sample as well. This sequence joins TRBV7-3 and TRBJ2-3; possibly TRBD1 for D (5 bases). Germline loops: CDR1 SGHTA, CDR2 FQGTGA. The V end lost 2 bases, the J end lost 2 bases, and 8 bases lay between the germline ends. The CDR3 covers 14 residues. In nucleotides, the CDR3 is TGTGCCAGCAGCTTAGGGGCAGCCACAGATACGCAGTATTTT. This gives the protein CASSLGAATDTQYF.

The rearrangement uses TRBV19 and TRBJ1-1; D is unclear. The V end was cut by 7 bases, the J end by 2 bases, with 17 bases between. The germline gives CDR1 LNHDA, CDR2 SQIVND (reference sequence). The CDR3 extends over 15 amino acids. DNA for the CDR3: TGTGCCAGTAATTCGGCCGGAGAGAGAAACACTGAAGCTTTCTTT. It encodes CASNSAGERNTEAFF.

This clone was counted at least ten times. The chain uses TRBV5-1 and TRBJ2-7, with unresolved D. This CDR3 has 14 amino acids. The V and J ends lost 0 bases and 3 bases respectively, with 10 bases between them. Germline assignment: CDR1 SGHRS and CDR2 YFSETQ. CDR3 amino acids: CASSLEGSNYEQYF. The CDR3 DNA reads TGCGCCAGCAGCTTGGAGGGCAGTAACTACGAGCAGTACTTC.

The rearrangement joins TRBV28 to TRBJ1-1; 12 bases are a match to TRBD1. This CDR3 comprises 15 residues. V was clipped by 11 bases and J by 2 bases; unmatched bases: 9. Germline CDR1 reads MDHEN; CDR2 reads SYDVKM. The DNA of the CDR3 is TGTGCCGCGAGGGGACAGGGGGCTGGAAACACTGAAGCTTTCTTT. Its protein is CAARGQGAGNTEAFF.

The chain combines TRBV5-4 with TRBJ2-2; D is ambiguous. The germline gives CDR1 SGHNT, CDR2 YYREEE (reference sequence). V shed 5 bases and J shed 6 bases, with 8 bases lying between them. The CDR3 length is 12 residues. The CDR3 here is CASSTWAGELFF. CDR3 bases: TGTGCCAGCAGTACATGGGCCGGGGAGCTGTTTTTT. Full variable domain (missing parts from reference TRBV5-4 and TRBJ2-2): ETGVTQSPTHLIKTRGQQVTLRCSSQSGHNTVSWYQQALGQGPQFIFQYYREEENGRGNFPPRFSGLQFPNYSSELNVNALELDDSALYLCASSTWAGELFFGEGSRLTVL.

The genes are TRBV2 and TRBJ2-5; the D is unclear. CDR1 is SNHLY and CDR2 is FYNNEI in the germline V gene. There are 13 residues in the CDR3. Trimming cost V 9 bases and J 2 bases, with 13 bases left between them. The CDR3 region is CASHLVVQETQYF. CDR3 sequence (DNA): TGTGCCAGTCATCTCGTAGTTCAAGAGACCCAGTACTTC.

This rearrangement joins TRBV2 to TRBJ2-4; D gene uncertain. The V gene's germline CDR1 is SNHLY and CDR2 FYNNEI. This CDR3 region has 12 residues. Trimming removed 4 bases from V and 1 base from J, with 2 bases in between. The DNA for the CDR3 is TGTGCCAGCAGTGGTGCCAAAAACATTCAGTACTTC. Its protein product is CASSGAKNIQYF.

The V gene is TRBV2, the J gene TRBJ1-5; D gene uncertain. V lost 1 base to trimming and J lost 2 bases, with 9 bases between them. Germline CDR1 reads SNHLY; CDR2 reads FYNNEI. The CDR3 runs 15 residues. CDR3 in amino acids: CASSEVAGGNQPQHF. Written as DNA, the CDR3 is TGTGCCAGCAGTGAAGTGGCTGGTGGCAATCAGCCCCAGCATTTT.

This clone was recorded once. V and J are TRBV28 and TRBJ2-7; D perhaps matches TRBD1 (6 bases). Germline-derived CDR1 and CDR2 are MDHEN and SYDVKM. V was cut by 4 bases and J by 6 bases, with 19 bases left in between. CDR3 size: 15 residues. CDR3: CASSSRGTGRIEQYF. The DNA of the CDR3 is TGTGCCAGCAGTTCACGAGGAACAGGGCGTATCGAGCAGTACTTC.

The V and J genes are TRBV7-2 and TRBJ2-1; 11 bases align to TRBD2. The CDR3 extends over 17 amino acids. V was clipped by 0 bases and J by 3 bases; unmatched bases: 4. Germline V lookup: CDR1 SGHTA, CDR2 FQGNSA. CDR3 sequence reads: CASSLASLAGGYNEQFF. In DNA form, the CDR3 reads TGTGCCAGCAGCTTAGCGTCCCTAGCGGGAGGCTACAATGAGCAGTTCTTC.

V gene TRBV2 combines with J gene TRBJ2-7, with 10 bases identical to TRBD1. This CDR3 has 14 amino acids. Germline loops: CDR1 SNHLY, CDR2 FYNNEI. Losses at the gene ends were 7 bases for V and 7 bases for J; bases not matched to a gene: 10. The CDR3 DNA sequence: TGTGCCAGCACGCCCGGACAGGGGGAGGGGGAGCAGTACTTC. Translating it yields CASTPGQGEGEQYF.

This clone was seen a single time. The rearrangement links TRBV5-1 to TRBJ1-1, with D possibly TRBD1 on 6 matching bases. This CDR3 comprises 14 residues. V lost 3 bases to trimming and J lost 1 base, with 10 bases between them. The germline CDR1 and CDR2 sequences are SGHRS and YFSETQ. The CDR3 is CASSSDRPNTEAFF. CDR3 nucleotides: TGCGCCAGCAGCTCGGACAGACCGAACACTGAAGCTTTCTTT.

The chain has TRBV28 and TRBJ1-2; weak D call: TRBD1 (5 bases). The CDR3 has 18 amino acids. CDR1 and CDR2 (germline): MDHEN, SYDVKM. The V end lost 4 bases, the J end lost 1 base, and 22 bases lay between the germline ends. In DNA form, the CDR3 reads TGTGCCAGCAGTTCCCCGCGTGGAGGCCCGGGGGGTAACTATGGCTACACCTTC. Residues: CASSSPRGGPGGNYGYTF.

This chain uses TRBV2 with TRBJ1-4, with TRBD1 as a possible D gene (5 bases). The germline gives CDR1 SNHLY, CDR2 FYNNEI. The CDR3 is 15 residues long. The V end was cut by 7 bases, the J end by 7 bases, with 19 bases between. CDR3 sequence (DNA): TGTGCCAGCAACCTCCGGGACGGGGGTGGTGAAAAACTGTTTTTT. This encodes CASNLRDGGGEKLFF.

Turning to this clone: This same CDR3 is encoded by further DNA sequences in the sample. CDR3: CSVGTSGSNEQFF. CDR3 in DNA: TGCAGCGTTGGGACTAGCGGGAGTAATGAGCAGTTCTTC. This rearrangement joins TRBV29-1 to TRBJ2-1, with 13 bases lining up with TRBD2. V shed 4 bases, J shed 7 bases, and the junction held 1 base outside the gene matches. Germline V CDR1 and CDR2: SQVTM, ANQGSEA. The CDR3 spans 13 residues.

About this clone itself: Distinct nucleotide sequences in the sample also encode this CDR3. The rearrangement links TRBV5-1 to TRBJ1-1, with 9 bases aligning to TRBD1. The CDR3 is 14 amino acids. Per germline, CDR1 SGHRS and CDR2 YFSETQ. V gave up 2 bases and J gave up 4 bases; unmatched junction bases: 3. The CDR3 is CASSLQGAGTEAFF. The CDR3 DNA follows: TGCGCCAGCAGCTTACAGGGGGCGGGCACTGAAGCTTTCTTT.

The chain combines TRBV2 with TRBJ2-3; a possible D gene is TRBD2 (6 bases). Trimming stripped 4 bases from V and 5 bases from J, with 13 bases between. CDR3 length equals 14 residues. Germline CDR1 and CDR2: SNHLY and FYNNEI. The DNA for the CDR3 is TGTGCCAGCAGTGTGGGCGGAGGGGAAGATACGCAGTATTTT. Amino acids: CASSVGGGEDTQYF. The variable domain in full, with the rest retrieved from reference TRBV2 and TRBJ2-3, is EPEVTQTPSHQVTQMGQEVILRCVPISNHLYFYWYRQILGQKVEFLVSFYNNEISEKSEIFDDQFSVERPDGSNFTLKIRSTKLEDSAMYFCASSVGGGEDTQYFGPGTRLTVL.